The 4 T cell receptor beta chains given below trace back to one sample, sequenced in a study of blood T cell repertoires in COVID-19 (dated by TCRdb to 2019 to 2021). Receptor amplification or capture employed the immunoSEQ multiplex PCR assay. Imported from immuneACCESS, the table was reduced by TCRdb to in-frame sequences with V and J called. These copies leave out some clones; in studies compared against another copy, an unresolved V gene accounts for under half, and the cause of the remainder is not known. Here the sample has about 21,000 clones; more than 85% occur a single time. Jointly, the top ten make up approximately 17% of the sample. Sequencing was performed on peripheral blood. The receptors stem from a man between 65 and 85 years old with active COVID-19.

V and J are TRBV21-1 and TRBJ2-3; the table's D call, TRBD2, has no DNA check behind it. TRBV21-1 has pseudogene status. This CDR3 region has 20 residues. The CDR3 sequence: CASTESPGLAGGRDTDTQYF. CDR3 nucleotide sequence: TGTGCCAGCACCGAATCCCCGGGACTAGCGGGGGGGAGGGACACAGATACGCAGTATTTT.

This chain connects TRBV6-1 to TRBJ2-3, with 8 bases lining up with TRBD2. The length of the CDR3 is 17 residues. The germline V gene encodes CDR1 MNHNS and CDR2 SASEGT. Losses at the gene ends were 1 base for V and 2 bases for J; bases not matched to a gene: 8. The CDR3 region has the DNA TGTGCCAGCAGTGAAGTTTTATCGGGGGGGGCCACAGATACGCAGTATTTT. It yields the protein CASSEVLSGGATDTQYF.

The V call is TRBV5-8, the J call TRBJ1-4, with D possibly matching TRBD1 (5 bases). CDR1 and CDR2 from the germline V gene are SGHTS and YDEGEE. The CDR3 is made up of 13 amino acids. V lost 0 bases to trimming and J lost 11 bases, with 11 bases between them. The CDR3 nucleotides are TGTGCCAGCAGCTTGGATGGGGGGACGAAACTGTTTTTT. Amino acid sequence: CASSLDGGTKLFF. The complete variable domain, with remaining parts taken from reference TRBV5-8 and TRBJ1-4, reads EAGVTQSPTHLIKTRGQQATLRCSPISGHTSVYWYQQALGLGLQFLLWYDEGEERNRGNFPPRFSGRQFPNYSSELNVNALELEDSALYLCASSLDGGTKLFFGSGTQLSVL.

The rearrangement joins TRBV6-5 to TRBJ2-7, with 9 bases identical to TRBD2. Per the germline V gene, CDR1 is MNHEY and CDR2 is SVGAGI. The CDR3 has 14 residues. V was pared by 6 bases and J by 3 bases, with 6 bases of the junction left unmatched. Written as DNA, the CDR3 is TGTGCCAGCAGCTACCGAGCGGGAGGCTACGAGCAGTACTTC. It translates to CASSYRAGGYEQYF.